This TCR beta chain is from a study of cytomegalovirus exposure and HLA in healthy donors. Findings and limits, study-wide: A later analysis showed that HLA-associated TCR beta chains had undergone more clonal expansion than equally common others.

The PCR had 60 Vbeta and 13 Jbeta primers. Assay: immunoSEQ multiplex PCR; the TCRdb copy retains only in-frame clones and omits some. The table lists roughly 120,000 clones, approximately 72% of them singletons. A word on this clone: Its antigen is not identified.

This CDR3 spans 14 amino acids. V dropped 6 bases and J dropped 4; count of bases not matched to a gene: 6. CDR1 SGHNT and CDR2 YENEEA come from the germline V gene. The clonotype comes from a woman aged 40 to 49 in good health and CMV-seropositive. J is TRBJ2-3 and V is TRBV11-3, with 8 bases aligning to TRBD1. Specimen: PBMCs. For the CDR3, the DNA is TGTGCCAGCAGTCCGGGACAGGAGGCAGATACGCAGTATTTT. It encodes CASSPGQEADTQYF.